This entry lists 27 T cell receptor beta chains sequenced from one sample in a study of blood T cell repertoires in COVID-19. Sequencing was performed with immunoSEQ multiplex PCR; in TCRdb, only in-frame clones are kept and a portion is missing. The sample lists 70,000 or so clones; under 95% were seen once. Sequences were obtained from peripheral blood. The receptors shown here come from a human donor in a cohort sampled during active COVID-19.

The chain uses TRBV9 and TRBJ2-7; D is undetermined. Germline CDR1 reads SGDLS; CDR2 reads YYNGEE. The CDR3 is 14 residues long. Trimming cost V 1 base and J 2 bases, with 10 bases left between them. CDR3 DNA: TGTGCCAGCAGCGTACAGGCCGGCCCCTACGAGCAGTACTTC. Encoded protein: CASSVQAGPYEQYF.

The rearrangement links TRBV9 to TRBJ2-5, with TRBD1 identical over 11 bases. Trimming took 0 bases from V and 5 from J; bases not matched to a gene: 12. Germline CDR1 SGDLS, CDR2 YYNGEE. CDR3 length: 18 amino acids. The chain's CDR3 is CASSVGARTGGARETQYF. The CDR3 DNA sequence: TGTGCCAGCAGCGTAGGCGCCAGGACAGGGGGCGCACGGGAGACCCAGTACTTC.

CDR3 coding DNA: TGCGCCAGCAGCTTGGGACTAGGGGACTACGAGCAGTACTTC. Residues: CASSLGLGDYEQYF. The chain is built from TRBV5-1 and TRBJ2-7; TRBD2 is a possible D gene (6 bases). The germline V gene has CDR1 SGHRS and CDR2 YFSETQ. This CDR3 region has 14 residues. The V gene lost 0 bases and the J gene lost 3 bases, with 10 bases spanning the gap. The whole variable domain, remainder taken from reference TRBV5-1 and TRBJ2-7, is KAGVTQTPRYLIKTRGQQVTLSCSPISGHRSVSWYQQTPGQGLQFLFEYFSETQRNKGNFPGRFSGRQFSNSRSEMNVSTLELGDSALYLCASSLGLGDYEQYFGPGTRLTVT.

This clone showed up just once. The CDR3 spells CASSISPGLAVVDTQYF. The CDR3 region has the DNA TGTGCCAGTAGTATTTCACCGGGACTAGCGGTGGTAGATACGCAGTATTTT. This chain links TRBV19 with TRBJ2-3; 11 bases fit TRBD2. The germline CDR1 and CDR2 sequences are LNHDA and SQIVND (reference sequence). V dropped 3 bases and J dropped 5; count of bases not matched to a gene: 10. This CDR3 contains 17 residues.

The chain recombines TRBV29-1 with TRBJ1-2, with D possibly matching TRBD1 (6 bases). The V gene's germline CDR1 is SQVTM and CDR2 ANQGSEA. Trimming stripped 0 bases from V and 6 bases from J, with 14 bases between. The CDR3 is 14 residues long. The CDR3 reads CSVEEARGVNGYTF. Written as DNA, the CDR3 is TGCAGCGTTGAAGAAGCCAGGGGCGTTAATGGCTACACCTTC.

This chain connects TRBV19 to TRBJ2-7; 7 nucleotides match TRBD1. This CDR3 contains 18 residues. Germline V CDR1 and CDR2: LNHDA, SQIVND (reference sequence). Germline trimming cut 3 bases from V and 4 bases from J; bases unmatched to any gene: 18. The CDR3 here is CASSIVATLQGGFYEQYF. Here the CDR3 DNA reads TGTGCCAGTAGTATCGTCGCCACTCTACAAGGGGGCTTTTACGAGCAGTACTTC.

The CDR3 sequence is CASSRLREGLRSYWDEQFF. In nucleotides, the CDR3 is TGTGCCAGCAGCCGCCTTCGGGAGGGCCTGAGGAGTTACTGGGATGAGCAGTTCTTC. V usage is TRBV11-2 and J usage is TRBJ2-1, with TRBD2 matching over 8 bases. Germline CDR1 SGHAT, CDR2 FQNNGV. This CDR3 region has 19 residues. J gave up 8 bases and V 5 bases, and 23 bases lay outside the gene matches. Complete variable domain (other parts from reference TRBV11-2 and TRBJ2-1): EAGVAQSPRYKIIEKRQSVAFWCNPISGHATLYWYQQILGQGPKLLIQFQNNGVVDDSQLPKDRFSAERLKGVDSTLKIQPAKLEDSAVYLCASSRLREGLRSYWDEQFFGPGTRLTVL.

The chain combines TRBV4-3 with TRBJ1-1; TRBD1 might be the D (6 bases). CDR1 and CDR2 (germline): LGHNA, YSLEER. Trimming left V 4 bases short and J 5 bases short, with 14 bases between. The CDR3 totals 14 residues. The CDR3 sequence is CASSPLGGRTEAFF. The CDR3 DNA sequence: TGCGCCAGCAGCCCACTGGGGGGGCGGACTGAAGCTTTCTTT.

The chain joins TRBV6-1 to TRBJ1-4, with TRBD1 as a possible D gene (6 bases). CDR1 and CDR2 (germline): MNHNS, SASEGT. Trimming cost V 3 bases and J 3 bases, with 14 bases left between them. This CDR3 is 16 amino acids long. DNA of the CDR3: TGTGCCAGCAGTGACCCTTTCAGGGGACCTAATGAAAAACTGTTTTTT. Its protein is CASSDPFRGPNEKLFF.

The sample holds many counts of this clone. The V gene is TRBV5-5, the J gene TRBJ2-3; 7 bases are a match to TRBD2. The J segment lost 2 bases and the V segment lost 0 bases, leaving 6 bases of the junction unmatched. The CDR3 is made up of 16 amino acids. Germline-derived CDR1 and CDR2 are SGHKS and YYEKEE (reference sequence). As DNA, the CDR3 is TGTGCCAGCAGCTTGGGGTCGGGAGGACCCACAGATACGCAGTATTTT. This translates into CASSLGSGGPTDTQYF.

DNA for the CDR3: TGTGCCAGCAGCGTACCGGGACAGGGGAGCACCGGGGAGCTGTTTTTT. This encodes CASSVPGQGSTGELFF. V and J are TRBV9 and TRBJ2-2; 10 bases are shared with TRBD1. CDR1 SGDLS and CDR2 YYNGEE come from the germline V gene. The CDR3 length is 16 residues. J lost 4 bases, V lost 1 base, and 4 bases had no gene match.

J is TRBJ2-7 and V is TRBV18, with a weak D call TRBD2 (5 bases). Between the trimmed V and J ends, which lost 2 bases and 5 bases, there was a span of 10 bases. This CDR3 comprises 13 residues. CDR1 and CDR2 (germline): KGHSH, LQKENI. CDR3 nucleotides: TGTGCCAGCTCACCATCCGGGATCGACGAGCAGTACTTC. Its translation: CASSPSGIDEQYF.

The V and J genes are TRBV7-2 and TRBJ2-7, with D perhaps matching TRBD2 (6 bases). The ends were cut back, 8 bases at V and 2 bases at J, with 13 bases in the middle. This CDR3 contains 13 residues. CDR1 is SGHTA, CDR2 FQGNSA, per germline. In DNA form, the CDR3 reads TGTGCCAGCGGTGGGGGGTTGGCCTACGAGCAGTACTTC. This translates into CASGGGLAYEQYF. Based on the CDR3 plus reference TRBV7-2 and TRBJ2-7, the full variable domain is GAGVSQSPSNKVTEKGKDVELRCDPISGHTALYWYRQSLGQGLEFLIYFQGNSAPDKSGLPSDRFSAERTGGSVSTLTIQRTQQEDSAVYLCASGGGLAYEQYFGPGTRLTVT.

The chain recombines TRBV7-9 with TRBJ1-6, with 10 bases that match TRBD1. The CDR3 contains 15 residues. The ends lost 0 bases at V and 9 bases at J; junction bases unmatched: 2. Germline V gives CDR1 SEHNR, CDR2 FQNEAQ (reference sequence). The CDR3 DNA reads TGTGCCAGCAGCTTAGCGGGGACAGGGGTTTCACCCCTCCACTTT. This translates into CASSLAGTGVSPLHF.

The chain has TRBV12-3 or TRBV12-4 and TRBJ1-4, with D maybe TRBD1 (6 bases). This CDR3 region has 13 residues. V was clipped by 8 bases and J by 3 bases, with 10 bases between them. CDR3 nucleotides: TGTGCCAGCCGCAGGGGCTCTAATGAAAAACTGTTTTTT. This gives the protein CASRRGSNEKLFF.

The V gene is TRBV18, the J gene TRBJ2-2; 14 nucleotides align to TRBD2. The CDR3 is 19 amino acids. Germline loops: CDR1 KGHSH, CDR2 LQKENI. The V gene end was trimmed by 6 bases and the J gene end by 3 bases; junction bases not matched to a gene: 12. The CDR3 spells CASSRTGGTSGSDTGELFF. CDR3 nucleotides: TGTGCCAGCTCCAGAACAGGGGGGACTAGCGGGAGCGACACCGGGGAGCTGTTTTTT.

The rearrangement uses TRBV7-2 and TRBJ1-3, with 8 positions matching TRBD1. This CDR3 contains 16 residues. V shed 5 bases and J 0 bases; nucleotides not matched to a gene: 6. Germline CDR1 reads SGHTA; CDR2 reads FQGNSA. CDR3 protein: CASSLLGQASGNTIYF. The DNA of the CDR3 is TGTGCCAGCAGCCTTTTGGGACAGGCCTCTGGAAACACCATATATTTT.

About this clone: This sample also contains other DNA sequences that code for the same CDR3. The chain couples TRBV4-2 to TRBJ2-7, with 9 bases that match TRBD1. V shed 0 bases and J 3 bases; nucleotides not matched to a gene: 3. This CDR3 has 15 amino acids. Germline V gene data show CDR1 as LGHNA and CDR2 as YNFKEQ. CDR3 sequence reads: CASSQDWTGDYEQYF. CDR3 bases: TGTGCCAGCAGCCAAGACTGGACAGGGGACTACGAGCAGTACTTC.

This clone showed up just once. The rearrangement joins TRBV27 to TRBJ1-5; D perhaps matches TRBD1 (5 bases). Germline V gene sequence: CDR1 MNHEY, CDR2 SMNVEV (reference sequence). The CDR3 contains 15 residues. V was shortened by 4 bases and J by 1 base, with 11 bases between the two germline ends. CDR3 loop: CASSSGGRSNQPQHF. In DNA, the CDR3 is TGTGCCAGCAGTTCCGGGGGTCGAAGCAATCAGCCCCAGCATTTT.

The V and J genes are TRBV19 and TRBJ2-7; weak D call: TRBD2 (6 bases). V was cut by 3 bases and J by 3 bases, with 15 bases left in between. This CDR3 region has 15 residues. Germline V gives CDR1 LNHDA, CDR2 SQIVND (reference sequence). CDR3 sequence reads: CASSMAEGLNYEQYF. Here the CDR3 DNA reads TGTGCCAGTAGTATGGCGGAGGGTCTGAACTACGAGCAGTACTTC.

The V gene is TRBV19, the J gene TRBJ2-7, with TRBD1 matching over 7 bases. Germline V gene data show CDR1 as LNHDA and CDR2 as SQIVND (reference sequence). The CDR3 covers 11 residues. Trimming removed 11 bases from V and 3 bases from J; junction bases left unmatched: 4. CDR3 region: CACSGGYEQYF. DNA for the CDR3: TGTGCCTGCTCAGGGGGCTACGAGCAGTACTTC.

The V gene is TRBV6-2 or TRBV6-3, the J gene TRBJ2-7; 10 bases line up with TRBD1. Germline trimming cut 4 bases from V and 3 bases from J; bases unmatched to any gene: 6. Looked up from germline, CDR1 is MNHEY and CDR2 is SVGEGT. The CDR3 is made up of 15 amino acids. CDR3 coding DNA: TGTGCCAGCAGTTTGGGGGGACAGGGGTTCTACGAGCAGTACTTC. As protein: CASSLGGQGFYEQYF.

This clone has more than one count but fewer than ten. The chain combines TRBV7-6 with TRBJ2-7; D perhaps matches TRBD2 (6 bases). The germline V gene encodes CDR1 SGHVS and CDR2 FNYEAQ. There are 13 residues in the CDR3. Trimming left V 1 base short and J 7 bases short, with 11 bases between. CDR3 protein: CASSLELAREQYF. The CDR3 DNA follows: TGTGCCAGCAGCTTAGAGCTAGCGAGAGAGCAGTACTTC.

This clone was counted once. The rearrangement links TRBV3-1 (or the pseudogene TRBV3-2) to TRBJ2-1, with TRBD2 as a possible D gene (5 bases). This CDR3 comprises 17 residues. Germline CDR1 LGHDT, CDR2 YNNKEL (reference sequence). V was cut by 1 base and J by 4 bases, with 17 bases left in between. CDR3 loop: CASSQAELGPGYNEQFF. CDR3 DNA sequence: TGTGCCAGCAGCCAAGCCGAACTAGGACCGGGATACAATGAGCAGTTCTTC.

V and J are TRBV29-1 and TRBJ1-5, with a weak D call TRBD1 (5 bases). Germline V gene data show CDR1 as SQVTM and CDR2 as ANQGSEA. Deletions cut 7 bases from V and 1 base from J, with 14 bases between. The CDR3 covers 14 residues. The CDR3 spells CSAVMDMSNQPQHF. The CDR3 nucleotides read TGCAGCGCTGTTATGGACATGAGCAATCAGCCCCAGCATTTT.

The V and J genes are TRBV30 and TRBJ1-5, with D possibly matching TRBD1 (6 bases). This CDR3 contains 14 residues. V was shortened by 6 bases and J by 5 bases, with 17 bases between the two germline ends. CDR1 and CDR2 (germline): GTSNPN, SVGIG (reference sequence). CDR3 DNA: TGTGCCTGCTCACAGGGTCGTGCCGATCAGCCCCAGCATTTT. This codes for CACSQGRADQPQHF.

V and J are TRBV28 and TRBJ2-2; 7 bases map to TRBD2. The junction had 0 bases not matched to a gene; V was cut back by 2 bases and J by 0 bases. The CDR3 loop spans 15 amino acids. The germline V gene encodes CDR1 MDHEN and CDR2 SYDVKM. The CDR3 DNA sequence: TGTGCCAGCAGTTTAGCGGGGGCGAACACCGGGGAGCTGTTTTTT. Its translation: CASSLAGANTGELFF. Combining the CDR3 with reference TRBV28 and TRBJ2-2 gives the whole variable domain DVKVTQSSRYLVKRTGEKVFLECVQDMDHENMFWYRQDPGLGLRLIYFSYDVKMKEKGDIPEGYSVSREKKERFSLILESASTNQTSMYLCASSLAGANTGELFFGEGSRLTVL.